These 18 T cell receptor beta chains originate from one sample sequenced in a study of cytomegalovirus exposure and HLA in healthy donors. The PCR ran on 60 Vbeta and 13 Jbeta primers. TCRdb's copy holds only in-frame clones and misses some; the assay was immunoSEQ multiplex PCR. The repertoire holds 150,000 or so clones, with about 71% as singletons. The specimen sequenced was PBMCs. The source of these receptors is a woman aged 55-70 years in good health and CMV-seropositive.

This clone appeared once. The rearrangement joins TRBV28 to TRBJ1-1; TRBD1 might be the D (6 bases). There are 18 residues in the CDR3. Germline CDR1 is MDHEN and CDR2 is SYDVKM. V was trimmed by 5 bases and J by 0 bases, leaving 22 bases between them. The CDR3 here is CASSPRRRGGGMNTEAFF. Here the CDR3 DNA reads TGTGCCAGCAGTCCCCGTCGCAGGGGCGGTGGAATGAACACTGAAGCTTTCTTT.

CDR3 bases: TGTGCCAGCAGCATACGGAGCGGACAGAACACAGATACGCAGTATTTT. This translates into CASSIRSGQNTDTQYF. The rearrangement uses TRBV7-9 and TRBJ2-3; possibly TRBD1 for D (6 bases). CDR3 size: 16 residues. CDR1 is SEHNR and CDR2 is FQNEAQ in the germline V gene (reference sequence). The V end lost 5 bases, the J end lost 2 bases, and 17 bases lay between the germline ends.

The J gene is TRBJ2-3, the V gene TRBV10-3; D gene ambiguous. The V gene's germline CDR1 is ENHRY and CDR2 SYGVKD. V lost 8 bases and J lost 8, with 17 bases in between. This CDR3 region has 13 residues. CDR3 region: CAIGVSELGTQYF. In DNA, the CDR3 is TGTGCCATCGGAGTTAGTGAGCTCGGTACGCAGTATTTT.

The chain is built from TRBV28 and TRBJ1-1, with TRBD1 matching over 7 bases. The length of the CDR3 is 15 residues. Germline trimming cut 0 bases from V and 4 bases from J; bases unmatched to any gene: 5. Germline V gene lookup returns CDR1 MDHEN and CDR2 SYDVKM. CDR3 protein: CASSLWRGRGTEAFF. The CDR3 region has the DNA TGTGCCAGCAGTTTATGGAGGGGGCGGGGCACTGAAGCTTTCTTT. The variable domain in full, completed from reference TRBV28 and TRBJ1-1, reads DVKVTQSSRYLVKRTGEKVFLECVQDMDHENMFWYRQDPGLGLRLIYFSYDVKMKEKGDIPEGYSVSREKKERFSLILESASTNQTSMYLCASSLWRGRGTEAFFGQGTRLTVV.

The chain joins TRBV5-1 to TRBJ2-1; TRBD2 matches 10 bases. Germline-derived CDR1 and CDR2 are SGHRS and YFSETQ. V trimming: 2 bases; J trimming: 7 bases; junction bases outside the gene matches: 6. The CDR3 loop spans 15 amino acids. The DNA for the CDR3 is TGCGCCAGCAGCTTCCCAGCGGGAGGGGCGAATGAGCAGTTCTTC. Translating gives CASSFPAGGANEQFF. Variable domain in full (rest from reference TRBV5-1 and TRBJ2-1): KAGVTQTPRYLIKTRGQQVTLSCSPISGHRSVSWYQQTPGQGLQFLFEYFSETQRNKGNFPGRFSGRQFSNSRSEMNVSTLELGDSALYLCASSFPAGGANEQFFGPGTRLTVL.

This clone was found once. This chain links TRBV27 with TRBJ2-2; tentative D call: TRBD1 (6 bases). This CDR3 is 16 amino acids long. The V end was cut by 4 bases, the J end by 3 bases, with 15 bases between. Per the germline V gene, CDR1 is MNHEY and CDR2 is SMNVEV (reference sequence). For the CDR3, the DNA is TGTGCCAGCAGTTGGGGAACAGGGAAGGACACCGGGGAGCTGTTTTTT. Translation gives CASSWGTGKDTGELFF.

The rearrangement links TRBV10-3 to TRBJ1-1; no definite D call. The CDR3 consists of 14 residues. Trimming cost V 11 bases and J 4 bases, with 20 bases left between them. Per the germline V gene, CDR1 is ENHRY and CDR2 is SYGVKD. In DNA form, the CDR3 reads TGTGCCGTCCTGTCAGGCTTAGAGGGCACTGAAGCTTTCTTT. Its protein is CAVLSGLEGTEAFF.

A word on this clone: The sample carries other DNA sequences with the same CDR3. This chain links TRBV29-1 with TRBJ1-2, with no clear D. This CDR3 comprises 11 residues. Trimming stripped 1 base from V and 4 bases from J, with 4 bases between. Germline loops: CDR1 SQVTM, CDR2 ANQGSEA. The CDR3 DNA is TGCAGCGTTGAAGGCGGCTATGGCTACACCTTC. It is translated as CSVEGGYGYTF.

CDR3 nucleotides: TGCGCCAGCAGCCAAGATGCCCCAGGGGCCTTCCAAGAGACCCAGTACTTC. Amino acid sequence: CASSQDAPGAFQETQYF. V usage is TRBV4-1 and J usage is TRBJ2-5; the D gene is possibly TRBD1 (6 bases). The CDR3 loop spans 17 amino acids. Germline V gene data show CDR1 as MGHRA and CDR2 as YSYEKL. Trimming shortened V by 0 bases and J by 1 base, and 15 bases separated the two germline ends.

This clone was counted between two and nine times. The J gene is TRBJ2-5, the V gene TRBV7-9; 8 bases match TRBD2. The J call may be faulty, since TRBJ2-7 better matches the DNA end. The CDR3 length is 15 residues. Germline-derived CDR1 and CDR2 are SEHNR and FQNEAQ (reference sequence). DNA of the CDR3: TGTGCCAGCTCCATCCGCGGGGGGAGTTCGATCGAGCAGTACTTC. It encodes CASSIRGGSSIEQYF.

The chain is built from TRBV25-1 and TRBJ1-2; the D gene is possibly TRBD1 (6 bases). The length of the CDR3 is 13 residues. The germline V and J ends were trimmed by 7 bases and 9 bases, with 18 bases remaining between them. CDR1 is MGHDK, CDR2 SYGVNS, per germline. CDR3 sequence (DNA): TGTGCCAGCACCTCACAGGGCCTGCGGAGCTACACCTTC. It codes for CASTSQGLRSYTF.

J is TRBJ1-2 and V is TRBV5-1, with D unresolved. Germline V gene sequence: CDR1 SGHRS, CDR2 YFSETQ. This CDR3 is 13 amino acids long. V gave up 1 base and J gave up 7 bases, with 11 bases separating them. CDR3 nucleotide sequence: TGCGCCAGCAGCTTGCTGGGCGCCGGTGGCTACACCTTC. Its translation is CASSLLGAGGYTF.

The CDR3 sequence: CASSVGGQGGIYEQYF. The CDR3 coding sequence is TGTGCCAGCAGCGTAGGGGGACAGGGTGGTATCTACGAGCAGTACTTC. V usage is TRBV9 and J usage is TRBJ2-7; 9 bases align to TRBD1. Per germline, CDR1 SGDLS and CDR2 YYNGEE. The ends lost 0 bases at V and 3 bases at J; junction bases unmatched: 7. This CDR3 contains 16 residues.

The genes are TRBV28 and TRBJ1-2; D is unclear. Germline CDR1 reads MDHEN; CDR2 reads SYDVKM. This CDR3 has 13 amino acids. V lost 6 bases to trimming and J lost 6 bases, with 14 bases between them. The CDR3 is CASSPSPGNGYTF. In nucleotides, the CDR3 is TGTGCCAGCAGCCCCTCCCCCGGGAATGGCTACACCTTC.

The chain employs TRBV2 and TRBJ1-4, with TRBD1 identical over 7 bases. Trimming at V came to 2 bases and at J to 8 bases, leaving 8 bases not matched to a gene. Looked up from germline, CDR1 is SNHLY and CDR2 is FYNNEI. This CDR3 has 15 amino acids. CDR3 DNA sequence: TGTGCCAGCAGTGAACAGAGGGGGCGATACGAAAAACTGTTTTTT. Amino acid sequence: CASSEQRGRYEKLFF. Looking up the rest from reference TRBV2 and TRBJ1-4 gives the full variable domain: EPEVTQTPSHQVTQMGQEVILRCVPISNHLYFYWYRQILGQKVEFLVSFYNNEISEKSEIFDDQFSVERPDGSNFTLKIRSTKLEDSAMYFCASSEQRGRYEKLFFGSGTQLSVL.

This sequence joins TRBV28 and TRBJ2-1; 7 bases are shared with TRBD2. Germline CDR1 MDHEN, CDR2 SYDVKM. The V gene end was trimmed by 4 bases and the J gene end by 2 bases; junction bases not matched to a gene: 5. This CDR3 is 15 amino acids long. The chain's CDR3 is CASSSASGPYNEQFF. DNA of the CDR3: TGTGCCAGCAGTTCAGCTAGCGGACCCTACAATGAGCAGTTCTTC.

The genes are TRBV9 and TRBJ1-1; D not certain. Germline V gene data show CDR1 as SGDLS and CDR2 as YYNGEE. The CDR3 spans 14 residues. Trimming shortened V by 4 bases and J by 0 bases, and 10 bases separated the two germline ends. The CDR3 sequence is CASSPRSMNTEAFF. CDR3 DNA: TGTGCCAGCAGCCCCCGGAGCATGAACACTGAAGCTTTCTTT.

This clone showed up just a few times. This rearrangement joins TRBV9 to TRBJ1-1; 9 bases line up with TRBD1. Germline CDR1 SGDLS, CDR2 YYNGEE. J was trimmed by 4 bases and V by 1 base; bases with no gene match: 2. The CDR3 is 14 amino acids. The CDR3 bases are TGTGCCAGCAGCGTAACAGGGGGCACCACTGAAGCTTTCTTT. Encoded protein: CASSVTGGTTEAFF.